The 18 T cell receptor beta chains below were found in one sample sequenced in a study of shared clonotypes between healthy human individuals. Assay used: immunoSEQ multiplex PCR; TCRdb lists only in-frame clones, some missing. The sample holds about half a million clones, approximately 77% seen once. The sequencing input was PBMCs. These receptors were collected from a woman in her forties in good health. Some clones in this sample may be carry-over from other donors' samples.

In its sample, this clone was seen a few times. The chain employs TRBV7-2 and TRBJ2-7; 8 nucleotides align to TRBD2. Germline CDR1 SGHTA, CDR2 FQGNSA. V was pared by 5 bases and J by 6 bases, with 12 bases of the junction left unmatched. The CDR3 extends over 15 amino acids. The CDR3 protein is CASSPQAGEFREQYF. CDR3 bases: TGTGCCAGCAGCCCACAAGCGGGAGAGTTCCGCGAGCAGTACTTC.

A note on this clone: Since a far larger clone is one base different, this is likely a read error. Other DNA sequences in this sample translate to the same CDR3. The rearrangement joins TRBV6-1 to TRBJ1-2; D remains ambiguous. Germline V gene sequence: CDR1 MNHNS, CDR2 SASEGT. The CDR3 sequence is 14 residues long. Here the CDR3 reads CASSEYRSNYGYTF. The CDR3 nucleotides are TGTGCCAGCAGTGAGTACAGAAGCAACTATGGCTATACCTTC.

This clone has more than one count but fewer than ten. Only one base separates this from a far larger clonotype, so it likely reflects a read error. The chain recombines TRBV2 with TRBJ1-1; 9 bases fit TRBD1. Germline V gives CDR1 SNHLY, CDR2 FYNNEI. CDR3 length: 13 residues. Here the CDR3 DNA reads TGTGCCAGCAGGGCGGACAGGGGCTCTGAAGCTTCCTTT. The encoded protein is CASRADRGSEASF.

This clone has only a few counts. This same CDR3 is encoded by further DNA sequences in the sample. The chain is built from TRBV4-3 and TRBJ2-2; D not certain. The CDR3 covers 12 residues. Trimming pared 3 bases from V and 5 bases from J, leaving 4 bases between. Germline CDR1 is LGHNA and CDR2 is YSLEER. The CDR3 DNA reads TGCGCCAGCAGCCAGGGTACCGGGGAGCTGTTTTTT. Translating gives CASSQGTGELFF.

For this clone: An end of the junction differs from the germline gene, which may be a read error. The chain links TRBV7-7 to TRBJ2-3, with 7 bases that match TRBD2. The germline V gene encodes CDR1 SSHAT and CDR2 FNYEAQ (reference sequence). The CDR3 sequence is 14 residues long. CDR3 protein: CASSQLAISDTQYF. As DNA, the CDR3 is TGTGCTAGCAGCCAACTAGCGATCTCAGATACGCAGTATTTT.

The chain has TRBV30 and TRBJ1-1, with 10 bases fitting TRBD1. Trimming at V came to 2 bases and at J to 5 bases, leaving 14 bases not matched to a gene. Germline lookup yields CDR1 GTSNPN and CDR2 SVGIG (reference sequence). The CDR3 covers 17 residues. The DNA for the CDR3 is TGTGCCTGGAGTCCCAAACGGGGACAGGGGAGGAGGACTGAAGCTTTCTTT. Translation: CAWSPKRGQGRRTEAFF.

This clone was counted a few times. The V call is TRBV28, the J call TRBJ1-5; tentative D call: TRBD1 (5 bases). Germline loops: CDR1 MDHEN, CDR2 SYDVKM. The CDR3 spans 13 residues. Trimming stripped 6 bases from V and 1 base from J, with 7 bases between. The CDR3 coding sequence is TGTGCCAGCAGATGGGACAGCAATCAGCCCCAGCATTTT. Protein product: CASRWDSNQPQHF.

The chain links TRBV7-9 to TRBJ1-2, with D possibly matching TRBD1 (5 bases). The germline V gene encodes CDR1 SEHNR and CDR2 FQNEAQ (reference sequence). Trimming took 1 base from V and 0 from J, leaving 12 bases between them. The CDR3 contains 16 residues. In DNA, the CDR3 is TGTGCCAGCAGCTTAGGGGGTGAACAGGCTAACTATGGCTACACCTTC. This codes for CASSLGGEQANYGYTF.

This clone was seen ten or more times. The chain joins TRBV9 to TRBJ2-7; TRBD2 is a possible D gene (6 bases). This CDR3 is built from 16 residues. Germline V lookup: CDR1 SGDLS, CDR2 YYNGEE. Trimming cost V 4 bases and J 2 bases, with 19 bases left between them. The chain's CDR3 is CASSLHRDSPPYEQYF. For the CDR3, the DNA is TGTGCCAGCAGCCTCCACCGGGACTCTCCGCCCTACGAGCAGTACTTC.

The genes are TRBV30 and TRBJ1-2, with a tentative D call TRBD1 (5 bases). This CDR3 is built from 16 residues. Deletions cut 7 bases from V and 2 bases from J, with 23 bases between. CDR1 and CDR2 from the germline V gene are GTSNPN and SVGIG (reference sequence). The CDR3 DNA follows: TGTGCCTCCCGCCGGGGTTCGGGGCAGTTCAACTATGGCTACACCTTC. Protein product: CASRRGSGQFNYGYTF.

This clone was seen more than once but under ten times. The chain combines TRBV5-1 with TRBJ2-7; 9 bases map to TRBD2. The junction had 4 bases not matched to a gene; V was cut back by 0 bases and J by 0 bases. Per germline, CDR1 SGHRS and CDR2 YFSETQ. The CDR3 covers 16 residues. The CDR3 loop reads CASSLGGGASSYEQYF. CDR3 DNA: TGCGCCAGCAGCTTGGGCGGGGGGGCCAGCTCCTACGAGCAGTACTTC.

The chain recombines TRBV28 with TRBJ2-3; weak D call: TRBD1 (6 bases). Germline values: CDR1 MDHEN, CDR2 SYDVKM. CDR3 length: 16 residues. The V end lost 2 bases, the J end lost 3 bases, and 15 bases lay between the germline ends. The CDR3 protein is CASSLTGPLGTDTQYF. CDR3 in DNA: TGTGCCAGCAGTTTAACAGGGCCCTTAGGAACAGATACGCAGTATTTT.

The V call is TRBV7-9, the J call TRBJ2-7, with TRBD2 matching 7 bases. The germline V gene has CDR1 SEHNR and CDR2 FQNEAQ (reference sequence). The V segment lost 5 bases and the J segment 0 bases; nucleotides outside the gene matches: 10. This CDR3 has 16 residues. The CDR3, as DNA: TGTGCCAGCAGCCGAGGTTGGACTAGGGGCTCCTACGAGCAGTACTTC. It yields the protein CASSRGWTRGSYEQYF.

V gene TRBV6-6 combines with J gene TRBJ2-7; TRBD2 agrees at 12 bases. CDR3 length: 14 residues. Germline V CDR1 and CDR2: MNHNY, SVGAGI (reference sequence). J gave up 6 bases and V 5 bases, and 5 bases lay outside the gene matches. The CDR3 sequence: CASSPSGRAGEQYF. The CDR3 coding sequence is TGTGCCAGCAGTCCTAGCGGGAGGGCGGGCGAGCAGTACTTC.

The gene calls are TRBV19 and TRBJ2-7; 11 positions agree with TRBD2. Trimming took 10 bases from V and 4 from J; bases not matched to a gene: 6. Germline V gene sequence: CDR1 LNHDA, CDR2 SQIVND (reference sequence). The CDR3 totals 13 residues. The CDR3: CATSGRLSYEQYF. In nucleotides, the CDR3 is TGTGCCACTAGCGGGAGGTTATCATACGAGCAGTACTTC.

This chain joins TRBV10-3 and TRBJ1-3; D perhaps matches TRBD1 (5 bases). The germline gives CDR1 ENHRY, CDR2 SYGVKD. Trimming took 3 bases from V and 0 from J, leaving 12 bases between them. The CDR3 is 16 residues long. The CDR3 nucleotides are TGTGCCATCAGTGATTGGGGGGACGGCTCTGGAAACACCATATATTTT. Amino acids: CAISDWGDGSGNTIYF.

This clone was found once. This chain joins TRBV7-3 and TRBJ2-3, with a tentative D call TRBD2 (5 bases). V gave up 1 base and J gave up 0 bases, with 8 bases separating them. CDR3 length: 15 amino acids. Germline V gene sequence: CDR1 SGHTA, CDR2 FQGTGA. CDR3 DNA: TGTGCCAGCAGCTTAAGAAGGACTAGCACAGATACGCAGTATTTT. Its protein product is CASSLRRTSTDTQYF.

J is TRBJ1-2 and V is TRBV11-1; possibly TRBD1 for D (5 bases). CDR1 is SGHAT and CDR2 is FQDESV in the germline V gene (reference sequence). This CDR3 comprises 13 residues. The germline V and J ends were trimmed by 5 bases and 3 bases, with 10 bases remaining between them. CDR3 sequence: CASSPSTDYGYTF. In DNA form, the CDR3 reads TGTGCCAGCAGCCCCTCGACAGACTATGGCTACACCTTC. Drawing the rest from reference TRBV11-1 and TRBJ1-2, the complete variable domain is EAEVAQSPRYKITEKSQAVAFWCDPISGHATLYWYRQILGQGPELLVQFQDESVVDDSQLPKDRFSAERLKGVDSTLKIQPAELGDSAMYLCASSPSTDYGYTFGSGTRLTVV.